This record covers a single T cell receptor (beta chain). Its antigen is still unknown. The entry originates in a study of cytomegalovirus exposure and HLA in healthy donors. The overall study: It was reported in a later analysis that the approximately 120 validation repertoires used the same platform as the roughly 670 first-cohort repertoires.

Study-level findings and limits: According to a subsequent analysis, TCR clusters identified in the first cohort showed a tendency to co-occur across the 120 or so validation repertoires. TCR sequences were mostly rare, though some public TCRs occurred in many donors. The study put about 180 TCR beta chains on its list as cytomegalovirus-associated.

Generated by immunoSEQ multiplex PCR, the TCRdb table keeps only in-frame clones and is missing some. The sample shows tens of thousands of clones, about 95% of them seen only once. Germline CDR1 reads SGHVS; CDR2 reads FQNEAQ. V was pared by 0 bases and J by 3 bases, with 13 bases of the junction left unmatched. CDR3 size: 19 residues. V gene TRBV7-8 combines with J gene TRBJ2-2; 7 bases are a match to TRBD1. Specimen: PBMCs. The source of this sequence is a man aged 18 to 29 in good health and CMV-seronegative. The CDR3 is CASSLAIERQGLYTGELFF. The CDR3 DNA follows: TGTGCCAGCAGCTTAGCTATTGAACGACAGGGCTTATACACCGGGGAGCTGTTTTTT. The full variable domain, its missing parts supplied by reference TRBV7-8 and TRBJ2-2, is GAGVSQSPRYKVAKRGQDVALRCDPISGHVSLFWYQQALGQGPEFLTYFQNEAQLDKSGLPSDRFFAERPEGSVSTLKIQRTQQEDSAVYLCASSLAIERQGLYTGELFFGEGSRLTVL.